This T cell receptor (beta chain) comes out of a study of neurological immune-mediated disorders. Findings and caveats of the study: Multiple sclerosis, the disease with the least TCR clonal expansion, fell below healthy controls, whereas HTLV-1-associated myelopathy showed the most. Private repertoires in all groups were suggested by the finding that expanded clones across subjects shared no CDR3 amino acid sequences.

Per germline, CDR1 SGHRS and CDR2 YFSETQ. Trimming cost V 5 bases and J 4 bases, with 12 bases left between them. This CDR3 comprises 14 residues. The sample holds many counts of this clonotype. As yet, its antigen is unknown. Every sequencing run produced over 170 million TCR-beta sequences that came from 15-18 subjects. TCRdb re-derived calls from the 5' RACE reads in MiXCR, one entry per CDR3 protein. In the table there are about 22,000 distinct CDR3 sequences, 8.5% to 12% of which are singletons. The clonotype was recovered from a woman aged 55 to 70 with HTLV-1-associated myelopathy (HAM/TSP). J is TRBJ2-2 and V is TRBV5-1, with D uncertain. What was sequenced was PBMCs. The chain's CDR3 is CASSTVTFTGELFF. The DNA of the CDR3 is TGCGCCAGCAGTACCGTAACCTTCACCGGGGAGCTGTTTTTT.